This is a list of T cell receptor beta chains from one sample in a study of a mutant IDH1 vaccine in newly diagnosed glioma. Assay used: immunoSEQ multiplex PCR; TCRdb lists only in-frame clones, some missing. The sample has 30,000 to 40,000 clones, roughly 92% seen once; the top ten hold roughly 18%. The specimen was PBMCs, collected from a glioma patient treated with radiotherapy, temozolomide or both. The receptors shown here come from a man aged 18 to 35 with glioma. CDR3s include the opening cysteine and the closing phenylalanine or tryptophan. D genes are given only for firm matches. Clone size is not always given. Where it is, it says once, few, many or a class for expanded clones.

CDR3aa | CDR3nt | v_gene | d_gene | abundance | j_gene
CASRVRLDTDTQYF | TGTGCCAGCAGGGTTAGACTAGACACAGATACGCAGTATTTT | TRBV11-2 | - | - | TRBJ2-3
CASSLDRNQPQHF | TGCGCCAGCAGCCTCGACAGAAATCAGCCCCAGCATTTT | TRBV4-1 | - | - | TRBJ1-5
CASSVGANTEAFF | TGTGCCAGCAGCGTAGGCGCCAACACTGAAGCTTTCTTT | TRBV9 | - | - | TRBJ1-1
CASSQDSYRDSGLRAFF | TGCGCCAGCAGCCAAGACTCATACCGGGACAGTGGGTTACGAGCTTTCTTT | TRBV4-3 | TRBD1 | - | TRBJ1-1
CASSQEKGGQAGELFF | TGTGCCAGCAGCCAGGAAAAGGGGGGGCAGGCCGGGGAGCTGTTTTTT | TRBV4-2 | - | - | TRBJ2-2
CASSTLAGAPEQYF | TGTGCCAGCAGCACACTAGCGGGAGCCCCCGAGCAGTACTTC | TRBV7-2 | TRBD2 | - | TRBJ2-7
CASARTGRYEQYF | TGTGCCAGCGCCAGGACAGGGCGCTACGAGCAGTACTTC | TRBV7-9 | TRBD1 | - | TRBJ2-7
CASSQYPGTGGLKSNEKLFF | TGCGCCAGCAGCCAATATCCCGGGACAGGGGGCTTAAAGAGTAATGAAAAACTGTTTTTT | TRBV4-3 | TRBD1 | - | TRBJ1-4
CASSPWTGRQETQYF | TGTGCCAGCAGTCCATGGACGGGGCGGCAAGAGACCCAGTACTTC | TRBV28 | - | - | TRBJ2-5
CAWNRAASYGYTF | TGTGCCTGGAATCGGGCAGCAAGCTATGGCTACACCTTC | TRBV30 | - | - | TRBJ1-2
CASSARTGEETQYF | TGTGCCAGCAGCGCCCGGACAGGGGAAGAGACCCAGTACTTC | TRBV9 | TRBD1 | - | TRBJ2-5
CACPGQGAASNEQFF | TGTGCCTGTCCCGGACAGGGGGCCGCAAGCAATGAGCAGTTCTTC | TRBV30 | TRBD1 | - | TRBJ2-1
CASSLMGTGGGTEAFF | TGTGCCAGCAGCTTAATGGGAACAGGGGGTGGTACTGAAGCTTTCTTT | TRBV7-3 | TRBD1 | - | TRBJ1-1
CASSQGLSNTEAFF | TGTGCCAGCTCACAGGGGTTATCGAACACTGAAGCTTTCTTT | TRBV18 | - | - | TRBJ1-1
CASSIGWNTEAFF | TGTGCCAGTAGTATCGGATGGAACACTGAAGCTTTCTTT | TRBV19 | - | - | TRBJ1-1
CASSYSGTGELFF | TGTGCCAGCAGTTACTCGGGGACCGGGGAGCTGTTTTTT | TRBV6-5 | - | once | TRBJ2-2
CASSYSARSYNEQFF | TGTGCCAGCAGTTACTCGGCGCGCTCCTACAATGAGCAGTTCTTC | TRBV6-5 | - | - | TRBJ2-1
CASSPLGDGWDF | TGTGCCAGCAGCCCACTGGGCGACGGCTGGGACTTC | TRBV6-6 | - | - | TRBJ2-4
CASSVDGRVLNEQFF | TGTGCCAGCAGCGTAGACGGGAGGGTCCTCAATGAGCAGTTCTTC | TRBV9 | TRBD2 | - | TRBJ2-1
CASSFSLAALSYEQYF | TGTGCCAGCAGTTTTTCGCTAGCGGCCCTCTCCTACGAGCAGTACTTC | TRBV28 | TRBD2 | once | TRBJ2-7